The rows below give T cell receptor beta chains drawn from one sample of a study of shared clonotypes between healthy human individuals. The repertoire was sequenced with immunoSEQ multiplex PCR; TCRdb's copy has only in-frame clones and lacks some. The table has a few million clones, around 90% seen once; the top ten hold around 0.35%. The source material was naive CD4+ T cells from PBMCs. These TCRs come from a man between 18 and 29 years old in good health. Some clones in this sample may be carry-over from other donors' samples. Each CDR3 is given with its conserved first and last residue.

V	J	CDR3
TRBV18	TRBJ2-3	CASSPRQGGTDTQYF
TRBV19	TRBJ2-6	CASSIGTGGVGANVLTF
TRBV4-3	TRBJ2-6	CASSQGRGLGANVLTF
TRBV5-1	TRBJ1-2	CASTGQGNYGYTF
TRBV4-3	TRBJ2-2	CASSQDLRGGRGELFF
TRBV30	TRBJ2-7	CAWSGRGSYEQYF
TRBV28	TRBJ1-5	CASSLGQARGNQPQHF
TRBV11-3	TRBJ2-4	CASSLGGQGNIQYF
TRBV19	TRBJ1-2	CASTPEELRDGYTF
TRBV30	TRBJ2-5	CAWNRLAEETQYF
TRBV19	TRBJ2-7	CASRSMTGAYEQYF
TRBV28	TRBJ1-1	CASTGPGKAFF
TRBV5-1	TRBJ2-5	CASSLLGVGGSGETQYF
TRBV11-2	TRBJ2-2	CASSLGSLNTGELFF
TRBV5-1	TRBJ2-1	CASSLAPLAGVNEQFF